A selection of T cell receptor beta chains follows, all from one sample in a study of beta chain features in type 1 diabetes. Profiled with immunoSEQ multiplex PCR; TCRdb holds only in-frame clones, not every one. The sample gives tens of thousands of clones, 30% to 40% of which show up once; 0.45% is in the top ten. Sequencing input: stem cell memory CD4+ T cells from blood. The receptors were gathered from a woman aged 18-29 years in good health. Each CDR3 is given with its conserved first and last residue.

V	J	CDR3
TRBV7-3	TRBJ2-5	CASSNTGPGETQYF
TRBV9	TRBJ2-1	CASSDRLAGLSSYNEQFF
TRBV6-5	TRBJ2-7	CASSPFGQAYEQYF
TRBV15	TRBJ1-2	CATSRQQNYGYTF
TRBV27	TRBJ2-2	CAKKVHRVDRELFF
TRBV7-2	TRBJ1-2	CASSLPGKGYGYTF
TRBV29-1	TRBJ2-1	CSVRLAGASGSYNEQFF
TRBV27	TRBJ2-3	CASLEVSGRGRQYF
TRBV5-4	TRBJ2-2	CASSLPLAGGTGELFF
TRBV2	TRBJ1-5	CASSDQGLSNQPQHF
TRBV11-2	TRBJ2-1	CASSSGQSSYNEQFF
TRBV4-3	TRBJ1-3	CASSQERRDRRGTIYF
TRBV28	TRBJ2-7	CASSPPRRYEQYF
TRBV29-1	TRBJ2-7	CSVFKRDSYEQYF
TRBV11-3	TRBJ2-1	CASSLGDGDNQEQFF
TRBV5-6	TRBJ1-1	CASSLDGENTEAFF
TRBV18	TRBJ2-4	CASSPDRGQDIQYF
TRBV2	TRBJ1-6	CASRQGVSSYNSPLHF
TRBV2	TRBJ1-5	CASTTTGSQPQHF
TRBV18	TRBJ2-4	CASSPPNGRTKNIQYF
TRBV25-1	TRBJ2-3	CASGGTSGPSTDTQYF
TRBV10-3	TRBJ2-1	CAISESVGGTAKDEQFF
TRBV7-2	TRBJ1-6	CASSLVTGLNSPLHF
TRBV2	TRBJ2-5	CAAGSWGGETQYF
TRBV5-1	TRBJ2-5	CASSTDRAGETQYF
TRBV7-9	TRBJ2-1	CASSPPLLAGGSEQFF
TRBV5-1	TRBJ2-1	CASSLYDEQFF
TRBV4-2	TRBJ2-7	CASSQEAGGLGEQYF
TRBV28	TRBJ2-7	CASRLLGQGKYEQYF
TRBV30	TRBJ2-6	CAWSVSGANVLTF
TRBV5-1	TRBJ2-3	CASSPRLTTDTQYF
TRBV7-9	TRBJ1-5	CASSLPGDQPQHF
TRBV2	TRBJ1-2	CASSGSAGGGYTF
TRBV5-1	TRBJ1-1	CASSLGWEEAFF
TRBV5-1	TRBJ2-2	CASSLSGSPTGELFF
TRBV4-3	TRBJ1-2	CASSQAGYGYTF
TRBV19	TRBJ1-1	CASSSSGNTEAFF